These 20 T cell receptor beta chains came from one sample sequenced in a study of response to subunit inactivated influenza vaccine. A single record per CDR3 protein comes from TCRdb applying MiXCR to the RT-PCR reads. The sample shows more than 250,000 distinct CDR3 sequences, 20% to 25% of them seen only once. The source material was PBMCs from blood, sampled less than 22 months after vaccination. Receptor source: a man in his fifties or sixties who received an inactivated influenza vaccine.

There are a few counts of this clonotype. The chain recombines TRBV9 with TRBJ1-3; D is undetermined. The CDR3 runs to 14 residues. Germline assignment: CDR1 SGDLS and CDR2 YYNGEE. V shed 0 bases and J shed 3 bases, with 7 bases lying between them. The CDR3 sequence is CASSVGDFGNTIYF. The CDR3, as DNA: TGTGCCAGCAGCGTAGGGGATTTTGGAAACACCATATATTTT. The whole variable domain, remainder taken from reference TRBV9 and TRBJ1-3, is DSGVTQTPKHLITATGQRVTLRCSPRSGDLSVYWYQQSLDQGLQFLIQYYNGEERAKGNILERFSAQQFPDLHSELNLSSLELGDSALYFCASSVGDFGNTIYFGEGSWLTVV.

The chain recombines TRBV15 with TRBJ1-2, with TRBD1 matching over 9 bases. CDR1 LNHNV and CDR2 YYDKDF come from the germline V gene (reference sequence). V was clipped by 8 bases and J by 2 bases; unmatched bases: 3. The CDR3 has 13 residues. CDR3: CATSGTGNYGYTF. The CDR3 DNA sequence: TGTGCCACCTCCGGGACAGGGAACTATGGCTACACCTTC.

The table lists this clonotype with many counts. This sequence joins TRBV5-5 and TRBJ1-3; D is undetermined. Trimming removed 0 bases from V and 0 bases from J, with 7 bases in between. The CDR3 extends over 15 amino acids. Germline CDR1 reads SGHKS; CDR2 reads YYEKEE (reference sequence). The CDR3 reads CASSLDHFSGNTIYF. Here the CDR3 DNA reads TGTGCCAGCAGCTTGGATCACTTCTCTGGAAACACCATATATTTT.

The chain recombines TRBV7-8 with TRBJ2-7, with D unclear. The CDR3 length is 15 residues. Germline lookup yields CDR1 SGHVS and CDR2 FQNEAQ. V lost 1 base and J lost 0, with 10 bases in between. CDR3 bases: TGTGCCAGCAGCTTAGGACCTGCGAGCTCCTACGAGCAGTACTTC. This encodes CASSLGPASSYEQYF.

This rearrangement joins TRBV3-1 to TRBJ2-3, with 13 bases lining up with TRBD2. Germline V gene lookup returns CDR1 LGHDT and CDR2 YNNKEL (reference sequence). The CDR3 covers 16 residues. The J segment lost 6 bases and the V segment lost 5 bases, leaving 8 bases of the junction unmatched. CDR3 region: CASSITSGGAGDTQYF. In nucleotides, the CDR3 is TGTGCCAGCAGCATTACTAGCGGGGGGGCTGGGGATACGCAGTATTTT.

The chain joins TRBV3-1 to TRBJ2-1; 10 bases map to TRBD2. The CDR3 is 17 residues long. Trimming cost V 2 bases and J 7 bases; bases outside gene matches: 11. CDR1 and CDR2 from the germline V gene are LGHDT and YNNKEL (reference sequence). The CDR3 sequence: CASSQSLAGAVRNEQFF. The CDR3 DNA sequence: TGTGCCAGCAGCCAATCCCTAGCGGGAGCGGTACGGAATGAGCAGTTCTTC.

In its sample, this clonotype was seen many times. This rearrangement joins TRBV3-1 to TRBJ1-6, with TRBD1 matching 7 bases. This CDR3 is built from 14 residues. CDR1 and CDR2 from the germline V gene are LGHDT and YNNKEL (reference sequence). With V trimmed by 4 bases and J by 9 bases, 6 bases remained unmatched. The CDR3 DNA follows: TGTGCCAGCAGCCCGGGACAGCTCGTTTCACCCCTCCACTTT. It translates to CASSPGQLVSPLHF.

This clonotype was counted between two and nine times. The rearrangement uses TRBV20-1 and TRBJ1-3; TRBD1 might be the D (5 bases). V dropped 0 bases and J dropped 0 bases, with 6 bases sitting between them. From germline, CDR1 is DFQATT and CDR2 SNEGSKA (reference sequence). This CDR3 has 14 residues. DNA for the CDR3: TGCAGTGCTAGAGAAACAGGCTCTGGAAACACCATATATTTT. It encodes CSARETGSGNTIYF.

The CDR3 protein is CSATSSSGGAGNEQYF. The CDR3 nucleotides are TGCAGTGCTACTAGCTCATCTGGCGGGGCGGGCAACGAGCAGTACTTC. This chain joins TRBV20-1 and TRBJ2-7; perhaps TRBD2 as D (6 bases). The V gene's germline CDR1 is DFQATT and CDR2 SNEGSKA (reference sequence). V lost 4 bases, J lost 5 bases, and 24 bases lay in between. There are 16 residues in the CDR3.

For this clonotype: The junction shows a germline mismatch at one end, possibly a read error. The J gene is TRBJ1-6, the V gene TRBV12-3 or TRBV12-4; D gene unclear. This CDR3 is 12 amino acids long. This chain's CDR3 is CASSLPGSPLQF. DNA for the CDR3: TGTGCCAGCAGTTTACCGGGATCACCCCTCCAATTT.

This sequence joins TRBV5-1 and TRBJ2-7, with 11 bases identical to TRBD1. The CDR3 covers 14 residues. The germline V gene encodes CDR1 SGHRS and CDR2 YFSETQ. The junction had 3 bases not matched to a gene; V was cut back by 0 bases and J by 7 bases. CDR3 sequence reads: CASSLGTGGWEQYF. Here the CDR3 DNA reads TGCGCCAGCAGCTTGGGGACAGGGGGCTGGGAGCAGTACTTC.

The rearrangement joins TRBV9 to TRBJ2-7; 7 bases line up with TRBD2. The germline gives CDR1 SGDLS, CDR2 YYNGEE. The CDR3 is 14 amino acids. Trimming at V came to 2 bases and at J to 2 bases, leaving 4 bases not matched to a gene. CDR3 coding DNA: TGTGCCAGCAGCGTCGCGGGAGAGACCTACGAGCAGTACTTC. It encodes CASSVAGETYEQYF.

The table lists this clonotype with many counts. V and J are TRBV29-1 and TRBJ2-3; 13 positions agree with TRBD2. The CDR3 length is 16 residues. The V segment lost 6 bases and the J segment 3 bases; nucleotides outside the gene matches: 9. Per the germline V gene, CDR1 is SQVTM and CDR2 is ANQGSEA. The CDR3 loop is CSVWKTSGGRTDTQYF. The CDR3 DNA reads TGCAGCGTATGGAAGACTAGCGGGGGGAGGACAGATACGCAGTATTTT.

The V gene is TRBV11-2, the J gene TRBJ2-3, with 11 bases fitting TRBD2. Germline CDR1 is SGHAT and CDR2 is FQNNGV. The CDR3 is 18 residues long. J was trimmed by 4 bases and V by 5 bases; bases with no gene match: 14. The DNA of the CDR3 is TGTGCCAGCAGCCAAGAGTCAATAGCGGGGGGGGCCCCAGATACGCAGTATTTT. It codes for CASSQESIAGGAPDTQYF.

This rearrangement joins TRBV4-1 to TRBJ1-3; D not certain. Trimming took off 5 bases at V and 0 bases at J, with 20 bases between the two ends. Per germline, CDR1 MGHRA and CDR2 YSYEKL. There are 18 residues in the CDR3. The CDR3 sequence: CASSVYRWTSSSGNTIYF. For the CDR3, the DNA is TGCGCCAGCAGCGTATACCGGTGGACTTCGAGCTCTGGAAACACCATATATTTT.

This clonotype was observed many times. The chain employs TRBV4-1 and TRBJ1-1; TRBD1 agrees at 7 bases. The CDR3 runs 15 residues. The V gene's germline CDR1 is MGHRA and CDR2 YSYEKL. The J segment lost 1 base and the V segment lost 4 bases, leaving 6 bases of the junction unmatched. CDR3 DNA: TGCGCCAGCAGCCGCCGGGACAGTTCGAACACTGAAGCTTTCTTT. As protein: CASSRRDSSNTEAFF.

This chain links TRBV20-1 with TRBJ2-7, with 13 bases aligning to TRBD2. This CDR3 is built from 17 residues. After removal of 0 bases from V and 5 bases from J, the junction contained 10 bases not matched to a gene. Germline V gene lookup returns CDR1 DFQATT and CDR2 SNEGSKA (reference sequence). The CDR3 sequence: CSARDPDGTSGIHEQYF. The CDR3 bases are TGCAGTGCTAGAGATCCCGATGGGACTAGCGGGATCCACGAGCAGTACTTC.

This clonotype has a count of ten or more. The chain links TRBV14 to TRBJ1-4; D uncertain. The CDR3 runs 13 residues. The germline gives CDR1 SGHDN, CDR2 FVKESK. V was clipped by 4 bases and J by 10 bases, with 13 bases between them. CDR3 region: CASSLVRSGKLFF. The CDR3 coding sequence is TGTGCCAGCAGCCTCGTCAGGAGCGGAAAACTGTTTTTT.

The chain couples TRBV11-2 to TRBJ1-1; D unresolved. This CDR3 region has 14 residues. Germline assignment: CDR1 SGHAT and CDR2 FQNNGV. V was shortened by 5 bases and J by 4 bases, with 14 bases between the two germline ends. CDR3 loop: CASSPRWVGTEAFF. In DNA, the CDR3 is TGTGCCAGCAGCCCCCGGTGGGTTGGCACTGAAGCTTTCTTT.

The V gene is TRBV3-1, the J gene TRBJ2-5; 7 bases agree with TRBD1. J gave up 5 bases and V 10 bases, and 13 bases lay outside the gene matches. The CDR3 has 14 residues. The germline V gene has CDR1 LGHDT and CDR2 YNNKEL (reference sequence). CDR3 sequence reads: CATHKDRDRETQYF. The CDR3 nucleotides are TGTGCCACCCATAAAGACAGGGATCGTGAGACCCAGTACTTC.